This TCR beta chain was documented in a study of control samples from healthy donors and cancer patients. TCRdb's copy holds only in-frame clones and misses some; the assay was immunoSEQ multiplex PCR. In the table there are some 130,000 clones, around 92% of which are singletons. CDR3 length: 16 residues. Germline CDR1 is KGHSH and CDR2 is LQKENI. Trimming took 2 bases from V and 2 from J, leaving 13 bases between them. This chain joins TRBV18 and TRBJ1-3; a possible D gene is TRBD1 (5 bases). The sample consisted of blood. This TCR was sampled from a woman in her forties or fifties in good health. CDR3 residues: CASSPSSWGAGNTIYF. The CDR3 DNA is TGTGCCAGCTCACCAAGCTCCTGGGGGGCTGGAAACACCATATATTTT.